This T cell receptor (beta chain) was obtained from a study of siplizumab effects on memory and regulatory T cells. General observations from the study: Mappable alloreactive CD4+ clones averaged about 74% Treg-derived with siplizumab versus less than 30% in controls.

The CDR3 extends over 14 amino acids. Germline V gene lookup returns CDR1 SNHLY and CDR2 FYNNEI. Trimming shortened V by 4 bases and J by 3 bases, and 10 bases separated the two germline ends. About this clone: Antigen unknown.

Measured with immunoSEQ multiplex PCR; TCRdb has only the in-frame clones, and not every one. Of approximately 100,000 clones in the sample, roughly nine tenths were seen once. The sequencing input was Tregs sorted from blood. The clonotype comes from a human donor in good health. The chain joins TRBV2 to TRBJ1-5; D might be TRBD1 (6 bases). As DNA, the CDR3 is TGTGCCAGCAGTGTACAGGGTGACAATCAGCCCCAGCATTTT. Its protein product is CASSVQGDNQPQHF. The entire variable domain, with the rest obtained from reference TRBV2 and TRBJ1-5, is as follows: EPEVTQTPSHQVTQMGQEVILRCVPISNHLYFYWYRQILGQKVEFLVSFYNNEISEKSEIFDDQFSVERPDGSNFTLKIRSTKLEDSAMYFCASSVQGDNQPQHFGDGTRLSIL.